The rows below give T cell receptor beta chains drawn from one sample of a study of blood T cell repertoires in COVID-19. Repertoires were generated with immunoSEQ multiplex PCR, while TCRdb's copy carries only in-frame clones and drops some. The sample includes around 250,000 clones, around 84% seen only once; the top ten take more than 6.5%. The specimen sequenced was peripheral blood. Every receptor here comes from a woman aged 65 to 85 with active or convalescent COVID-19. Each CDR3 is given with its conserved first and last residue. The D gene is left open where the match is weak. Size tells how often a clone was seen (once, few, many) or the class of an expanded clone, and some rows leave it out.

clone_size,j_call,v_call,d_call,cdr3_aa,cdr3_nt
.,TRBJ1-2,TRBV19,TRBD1,CASRGTGTGMDYGYTF,TGTGCCAGTAGAGGGACCGGGACAGGGATGGACTATGGCTACACCTTC
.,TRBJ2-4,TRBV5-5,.,CASSLNQRGSGEYF,TGTGCCAGCAGCTTGAACCAGCGAGGCTCGGGGGAGTACTTC
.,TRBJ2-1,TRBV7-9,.,CASSLLVGGYNEQFF,TGTGCCAGCAGCTTATTGGTGGGGGGATACAATGAGCAGTTCTTC
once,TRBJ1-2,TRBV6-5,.,CASSRGGDIYGYTF,TGTGCCAGCAGTAGGGGGGGTGATATCTATGGCTACACCTTC
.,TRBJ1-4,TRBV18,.,CASSPAQTTNEKLFF,TGTGCCAGCTCACCCGCACAGACAACTAATGAAAAACTGTTTTTT
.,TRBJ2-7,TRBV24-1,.,CATSDGGEQYF,TGTGCCACCAGTGACGGCGGCGAGCAGTACTTC
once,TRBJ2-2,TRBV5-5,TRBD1,CASSLGWDRHTGELFF,TGTGCCAGCAGCTTGGGATGGGACAGACACACCGGGGAGCTGTTTTTT
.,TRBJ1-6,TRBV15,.,CATSREVRRSSYNSPLHF,TGTGCCACCAGCAGAGAGGTTCGGAGGAGCTCCTATAATTCACCCCTCCACTTT
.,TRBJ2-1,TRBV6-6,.,CATFSGPAGNEQFF,TGTGCCACCTTTAGCGGCCCCGCGGGAAATGAGCAGTTCTTC
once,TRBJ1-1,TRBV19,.,CASSPPPGIGF,TGTGCCAGTAGTCCTCCCCCGGGAATTGGCTTT
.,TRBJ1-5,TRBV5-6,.,CASSSQVFSNQPQHF,TGTGCCAGCAGCTCCCAGGTTTTTAGCAATCAGCCCCAGCATTTT